This TCR beta chain was identified in a study of T cells after posttransplantation cyclophosphamide. Treatment was busulfan-fludarabine conditioning, a marrow graft, and cyclophosphamide on days +3 and +4. CDR3 length equals 15 residues. CDR1 and CDR2 (germline): SEHNR, FQNEAQ (reference sequence). V was clipped by 3 bases and J by 3 bases, with 13 bases between them. Assay: immunoSEQ multiplex PCR; the TCRdb copy retains only in-frame clones and omits some. The data show some 10,000 clones, with none appearing a single time. This clone was found a few times. The source material was PBMCs, sampled after allogeneic stem cell transplant with posttransplant cyclophosphamide. The chain employs TRBV7-9 and TRBJ2-3; D may be TRBD2 (5 bases). The sequence came from a female patient aged 40-50 years who received an allogeneic stem cell transplant from a related donor, was CMV-positive, and had no GVHD. A subset of T cells may come from the graft donor. The CDR3 loop reads CASSLRAGTTDTQYF. CDR3 sequence (DNA): TGTGCCAGCAGCTTGAGGGCAGGAACAACAGATACGCAGTATTTT.